This TCR beta chain was documented in a study of blood T cell repertoires in COVID-19. Study overall: PBMCs, B-cell-depleted T cells, or T cells were the source of the cDNA or gDNA that made up the material.

V shed 1 base and J 8 bases; nucleotides not matched to a gene: 10. The CDR3 covers 15 residues. Germline V CDR1 and CDR2: LGHDT, YNNKEL (reference sequence). Some clones are missing from TCRdb's copy, which holds only in-frame ones; the method was immunoSEQ multiplex PCR. The data contain approximately 330,000 clones, around 87% of them seen just once; the ten biggest clones take up under 1.1%. The chain is built from TRBV3-1 (or the pseudogene TRBV3-2) and TRBJ1-2, with 7 positions matching TRBD1. Sequences were obtained from peripheral blood. The TCR comes from a woman aged 40 to 50 with COVID-19, enrolled during active disease. The CDR3 sequence is CASSQANAGQLGYTF. In DNA, the CDR3 is TGTGCCAGCAGCCAAGCGAACGCGGGACAGCTAGGCTACACCTTC.